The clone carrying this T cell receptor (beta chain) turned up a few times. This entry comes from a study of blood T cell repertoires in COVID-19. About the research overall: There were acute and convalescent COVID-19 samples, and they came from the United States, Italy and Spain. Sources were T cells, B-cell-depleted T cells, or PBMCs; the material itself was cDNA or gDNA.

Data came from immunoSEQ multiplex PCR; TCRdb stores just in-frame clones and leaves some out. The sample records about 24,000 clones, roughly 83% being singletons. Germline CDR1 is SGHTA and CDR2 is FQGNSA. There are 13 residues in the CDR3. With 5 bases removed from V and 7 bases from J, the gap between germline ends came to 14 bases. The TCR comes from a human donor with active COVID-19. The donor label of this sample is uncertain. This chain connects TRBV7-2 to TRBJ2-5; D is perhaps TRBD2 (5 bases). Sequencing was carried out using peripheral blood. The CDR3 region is CASSQTSYGTQYF. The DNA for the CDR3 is TGTGCCAGCAGCCAAACTAGTTACGGGACCCAGTACTTC.